The present entry profiles one T cell receptor (beta chain) with its context. Its specificity is unknown. The donors, healthy adults who were HIV-negative, had experienced no recent acute infections or vaccinations. Adults of Caucasian background living in Nashville, Tennessee made up all donors. The sample originates from a study of shared clonotypes between healthy human individuals. Overall study results and limits: It was only blood that was sampled, and tissue repertoires likely differ.

The length of the CDR3 is 13 residues. Trimming took 1 base from V and 2 from J, leaving 7 bases between them. Germline CDR1 and CDR2: SGHTS and YDEGEE. Genomic DNA from each subset was divided evenly over several immunoSEQ plates. Some clones are missing from TCRdb's copy, which holds only in-frame ones; the method was immunoSEQ multiplex PCR. The sample consists of around 500,000 clones, 79% of them appearing once. The chain links TRBV5-8 to TRBJ2-7; D unresolved. The source is a woman between 40 and 55 years old in good health. Some clones in this sample may be carry-over from other donors' samples. The sequenced sample consisted of PBMCs. The CDR3 sequence is CASSLRQTYEQYF. CDR3 coding DNA: TGTGCCAGCAGCTTGAGGCAGACCTACGAGCAGTACTTC.